The 3 T cell receptor beta chains presented below share a single source sample, sequenced in a study of cytomegalovirus exposure and HLA in healthy donors (TCRdb year 2017). Libraries were constructed by the immunoSEQ multiplex PCR assay. The multiplex PCR relied on a mix of 60 forward primers for TCR Vbeta segments and 13 reverse primers for TCR Jbeta segments. TCRdb mirrors the immuneACCESS table, restricted to in-frame sequences. Some clones are absent from its copies; in checked studies, under half trace to an unresolved V gene, and the reason for the others is unknown. The sample includes around 170,000 clones, with 75% to 90% observed a single time. The ten top clones hold roughly 0.75% of the sample. Sequenced: PBMCs. These receptors came from a woman aged 18-29 years in good health and CMV-seronegative.

This chain connects TRBV2 to TRBJ2-1, with D hard to call. Germline V gene data show CDR1 as SNHLY and CDR2 as FYNNEI. This CDR3 has 15 residues. V dropped 4 bases and J dropped 0 bases, with 10 bases sitting between them. The CDR3 DNA reads TGTGCCAGCAGTGGGAGCGATAGCTCCTACAATGAGCAGTTCTTC. This sequence encodes CASSGSDSSYNEQFF.

This sequence joins TRBV2 and TRBJ1-2; 7 bases align to TRBD1. V was clipped by 5 bases and J by 6 bases; unmatched bases: 3. This CDR3 is 12 amino acids long. Germline-derived CDR1 and CDR2 are SNHLY and FYNNEI. CDR3 DNA: TGTGCCAGCAGTTCACAGGGGCATGGCTACACCTTC. Translating gives CASSSQGHGYTF.

The genes are TRBV2 and TRBJ1-5; D remains ambiguous. Germline V gene lookup returns CDR1 SNHLY and CDR2 FYNNEI. This CDR3 region has 14 residues. V was shortened by 1 base and J by 1 base, with 5 bases between the two germline ends. The CDR3 region has the DNA TGTGCCAGCAGTGAAGGGAGAAGCAATCAGCCCCAGCATTTT. This gives the protein CASSEGRSNQPQHF.